This paragraph reports one T cell receptor beta chain. The data are from a study of long-term antiretroviral therapy in people with HIV. Survey level was the resolution at which the v3.0 immunoSEQ assay ran. The repertoire was sequenced with immunoSEQ multiplex PCR; TCRdb's copy has only in-frame clones and lacks some. The top ten clones hold under 8.5% of a sample with 30,000 to 40,000 clones, approximately 80% of them seen once. Germline V gives CDR1 MNHEY, CDR2 SVGAGI. V shed 6 bases, J shed 7 bases, and the junction held 7 bases outside the gene matches. This CDR3 contains 13 residues. This sequence was found in a woman between 50 and 59 years old with HIV. The specimen comprised unsorted PBMCs, sampled 2 years after starting antiretroviral therapy. This chain connects TRBV6-5 to TRBJ1-2; TRBD1 matches at 8 bases. Written as DNA, the CDR3 is TGTGCCAGCAGCACGGACAGGGTTCCTGGCTACACCTTC. It translates to CASSTDRVPGYTF.